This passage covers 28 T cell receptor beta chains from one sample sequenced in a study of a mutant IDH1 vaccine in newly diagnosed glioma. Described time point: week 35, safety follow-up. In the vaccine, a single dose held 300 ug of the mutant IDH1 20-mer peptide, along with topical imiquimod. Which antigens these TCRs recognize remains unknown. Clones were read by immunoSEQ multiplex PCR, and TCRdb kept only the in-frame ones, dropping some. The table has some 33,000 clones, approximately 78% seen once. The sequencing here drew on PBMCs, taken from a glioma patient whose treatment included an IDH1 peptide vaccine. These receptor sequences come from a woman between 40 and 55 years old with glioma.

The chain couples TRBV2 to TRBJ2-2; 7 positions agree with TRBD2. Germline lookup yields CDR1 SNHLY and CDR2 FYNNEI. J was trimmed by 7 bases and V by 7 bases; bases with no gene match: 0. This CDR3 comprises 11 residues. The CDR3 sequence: CASTGGGELFF. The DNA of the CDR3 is TGTGCCAGCACGGGAGGCGGGGAGCTGTTTTTT.

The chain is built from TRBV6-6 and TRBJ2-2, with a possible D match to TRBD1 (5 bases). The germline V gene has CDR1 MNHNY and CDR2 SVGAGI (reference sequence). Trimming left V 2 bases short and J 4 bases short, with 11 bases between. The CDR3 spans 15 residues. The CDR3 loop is CASSYADKSTGELFF. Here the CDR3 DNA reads TGTGCCAGCAGTTACGCGGACAAAAGCACCGGGGAGCTGTTTTTT.

CDR3: CASSPPRPGGMNTEAFF. CDR3 bases: TGTGCCAGCTCCCCCCCACGGCCGGGGGGCATGAACACTGAAGCTTTCTTT. The chain is built from TRBV18 and TRBJ1-1; D is perhaps TRBD1 (6 bases). Germline V CDR1 and CDR2: KGHSH, LQKENI. The CDR3 sequence is 17 residues long. Trimming left V 6 bases short and J 0 bases short, with 20 bases between.

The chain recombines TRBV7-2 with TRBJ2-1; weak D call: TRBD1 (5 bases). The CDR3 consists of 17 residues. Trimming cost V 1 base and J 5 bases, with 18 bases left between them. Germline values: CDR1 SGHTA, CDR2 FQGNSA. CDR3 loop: CASSLGQPTLRDNEQFF. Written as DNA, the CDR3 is TGTGCCAGCAGCTTAGGACAGCCAACGTTACGAGACAATGAGCAGTTCTTC.

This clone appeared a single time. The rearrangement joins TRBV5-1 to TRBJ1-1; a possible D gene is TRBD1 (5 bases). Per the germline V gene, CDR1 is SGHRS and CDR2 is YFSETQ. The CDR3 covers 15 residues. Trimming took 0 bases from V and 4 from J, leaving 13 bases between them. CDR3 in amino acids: CASSLVVGGGTEAFF. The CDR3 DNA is TGCGCCAGCAGCTTGGTAGTCGGGGGTGGCACTGAAGCTTTCTTT.

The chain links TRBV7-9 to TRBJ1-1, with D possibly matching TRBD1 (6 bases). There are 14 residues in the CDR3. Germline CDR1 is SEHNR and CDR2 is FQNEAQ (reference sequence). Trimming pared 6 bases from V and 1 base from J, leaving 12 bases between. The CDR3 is CASRSGGGNTEAFF. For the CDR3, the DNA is TGTGCCAGCAGGTCCGGAGGGGGGAACACTGAAGCTTTCTTT.

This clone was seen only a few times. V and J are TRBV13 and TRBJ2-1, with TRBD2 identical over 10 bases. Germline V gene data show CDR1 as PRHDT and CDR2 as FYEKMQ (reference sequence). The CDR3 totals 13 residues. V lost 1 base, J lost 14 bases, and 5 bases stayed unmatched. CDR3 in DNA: TGTGCCAGCAGCTTAGAGGGGAGCGGGGGGGAGTTCTTC. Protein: CASSLEGSGGEFF. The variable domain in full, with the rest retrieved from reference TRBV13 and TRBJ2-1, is AAGVIQSPRHLIKEKRETATLKCYPIPRHDTVYWYQQGPGQDPQFLISFYEKMQSDKGSIPDRFSAQQFSDYHSELNMSSLELGDSALYFCASSLEGSGGEFFGPGTRLTVL.

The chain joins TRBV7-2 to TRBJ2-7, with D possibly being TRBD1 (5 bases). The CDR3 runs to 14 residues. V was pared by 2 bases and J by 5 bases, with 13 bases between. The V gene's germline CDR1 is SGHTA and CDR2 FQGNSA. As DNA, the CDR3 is TGTGCCAGCAGCTTACAGGGCACCGCAGACGAGCAGTACTTC. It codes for CASSLQGTADEQYF.

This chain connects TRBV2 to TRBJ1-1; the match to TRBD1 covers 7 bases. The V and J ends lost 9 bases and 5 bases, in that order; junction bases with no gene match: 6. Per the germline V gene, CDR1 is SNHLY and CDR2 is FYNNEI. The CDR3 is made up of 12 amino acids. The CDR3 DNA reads TGTGCCAGTACAGGGGAGGGTACTGAAGCTTTCTTT. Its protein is CASTGEGTEAFF.

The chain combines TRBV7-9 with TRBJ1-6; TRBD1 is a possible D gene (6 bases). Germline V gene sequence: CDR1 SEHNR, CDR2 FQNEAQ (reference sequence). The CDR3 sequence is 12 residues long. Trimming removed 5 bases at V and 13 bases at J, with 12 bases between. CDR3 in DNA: TGTGCCAGCAGCGTATCAGGGGTTCCCCTCCACTTT. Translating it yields CASSVSGVPLHF. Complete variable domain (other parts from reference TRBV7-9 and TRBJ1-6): DTGVSQNPRHKITKRGQNVTFRCDPISEHNRLYWYRQTLGQGPEFLTYFQNEAQLEKSRLLSDRFSAERPKGSFSTLEIQRTEQGDSAMYLCASSVSGVPLHFGNGTRLTVT.

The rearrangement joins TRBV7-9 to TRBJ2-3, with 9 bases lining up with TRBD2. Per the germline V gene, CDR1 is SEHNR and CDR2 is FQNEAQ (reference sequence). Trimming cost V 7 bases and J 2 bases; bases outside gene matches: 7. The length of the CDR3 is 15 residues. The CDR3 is CASILLAGSTDTQYF. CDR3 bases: TGTGCCAGCATTCTACTAGCGGGTTCCACAGATACGCAGTATTTT. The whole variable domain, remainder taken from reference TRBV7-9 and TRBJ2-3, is DTGVSQNPRHKITKRGQNVTFRCDPISEHNRLYWYRQTLGQGPEFLTYFQNEAQLEKSRLLSDRFSAERPKGSFSTLEIQRTEQGDSAMYLCASILLAGSTDTQYFGPGTRLTVL.

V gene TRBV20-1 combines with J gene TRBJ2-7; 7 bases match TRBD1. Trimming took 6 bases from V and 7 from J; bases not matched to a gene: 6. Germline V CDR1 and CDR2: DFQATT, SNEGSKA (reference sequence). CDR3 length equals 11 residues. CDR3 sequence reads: CSALGQVEQYF. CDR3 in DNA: TGCAGTGCCCTTGGACAGGTAGAGCAGTACTTC.

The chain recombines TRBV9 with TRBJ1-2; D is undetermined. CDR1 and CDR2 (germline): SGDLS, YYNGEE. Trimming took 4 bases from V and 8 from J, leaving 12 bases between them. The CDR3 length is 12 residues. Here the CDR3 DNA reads TGTGCCAGCAGCACTCCCCCGCGGGGCTACACCTTC. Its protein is CASSTPPRGYTF.

The CDR3 DNA sequence: TGTGCCAGCTCACCGGACGCTTATAATTCACCCCTCCACTTT. Protein product: CASSPDAYNSPLHF. The chain has TRBV18 and TRBJ1-6; D not resolved. Trimming cost V 3 bases and J 4 bases, with 7 bases left between them. This CDR3 has 14 residues. Per germline, CDR1 KGHSH and CDR2 LQKENI.

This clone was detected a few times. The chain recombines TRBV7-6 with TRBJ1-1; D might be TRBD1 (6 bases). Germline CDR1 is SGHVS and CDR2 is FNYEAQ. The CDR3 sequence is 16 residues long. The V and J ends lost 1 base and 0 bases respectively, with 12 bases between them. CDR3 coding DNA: TGTGCCAGCAGCTTAGGCCAGGGGTCGATGAACACTGAAGCTTTCTTT. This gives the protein CASSLGQGSMNTEAFF.

The CDR3 sequence is CASSTRDIGNTIYF. The CDR3 DNA reads as TGTGCCAGCAGCACGAGGGATATTGGAAACACCATATATTTT. The chain carries TRBV13 and TRBJ1-3; no firm D call. Per germline, CDR1 PRHDT and CDR2 FYEKMQ (reference sequence). V shed 5 bases and J shed 3 bases, with 11 bases lying between them. This CDR3 spans 14 amino acids.

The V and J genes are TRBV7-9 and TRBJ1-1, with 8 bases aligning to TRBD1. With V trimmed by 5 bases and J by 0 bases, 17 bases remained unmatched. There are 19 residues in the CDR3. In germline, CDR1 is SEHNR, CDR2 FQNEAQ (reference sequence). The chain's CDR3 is CASSAWGAGGRTLNTEAFF. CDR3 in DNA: TGTGCCAGCAGCGCCTGGGGGGCAGGGGGCCGCACTCTGAACACTGAAGCTTTCTTT.

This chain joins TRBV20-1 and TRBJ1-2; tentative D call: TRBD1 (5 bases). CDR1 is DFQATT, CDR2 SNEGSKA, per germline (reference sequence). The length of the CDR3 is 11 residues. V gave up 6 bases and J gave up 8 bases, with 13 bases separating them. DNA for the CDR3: TGCAGTGCAAGACAGATGAAGGGCTACACCTTC. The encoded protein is CSARQMKGYTF.

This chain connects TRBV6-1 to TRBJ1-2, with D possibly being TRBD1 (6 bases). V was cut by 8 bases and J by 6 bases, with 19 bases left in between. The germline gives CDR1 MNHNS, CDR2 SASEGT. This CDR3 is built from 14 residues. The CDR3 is CASLGGWGINGYTF. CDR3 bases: TGTGCCAGCTTAGGGGGGTGGGGGATAAATGGCTACACCTTC.

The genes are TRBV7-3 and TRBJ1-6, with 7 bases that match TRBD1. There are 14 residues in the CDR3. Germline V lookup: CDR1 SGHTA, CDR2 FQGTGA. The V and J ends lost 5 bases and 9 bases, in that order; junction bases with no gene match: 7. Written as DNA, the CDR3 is TGTGCCAGCAGCCAGGACAGGTTGGGTTCACCCCTCCACTTT. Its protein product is CASSQDRLGSPLHF.

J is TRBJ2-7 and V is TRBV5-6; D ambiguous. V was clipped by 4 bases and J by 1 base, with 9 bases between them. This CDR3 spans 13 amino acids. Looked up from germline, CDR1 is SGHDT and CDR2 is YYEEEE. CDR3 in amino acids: CASSPAGSYEQYF. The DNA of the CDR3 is TGTGCCAGCAGCCCCGCAGGTTCCTACGAGCAGTACTTC.

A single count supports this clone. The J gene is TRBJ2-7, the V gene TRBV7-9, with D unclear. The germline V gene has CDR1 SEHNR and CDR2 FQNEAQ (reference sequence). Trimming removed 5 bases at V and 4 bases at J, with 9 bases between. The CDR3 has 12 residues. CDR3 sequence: CASSPSRYEQYF. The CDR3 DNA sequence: TGTGCCAGCAGCCCCTCCAGATACGAGCAGTACTTC.

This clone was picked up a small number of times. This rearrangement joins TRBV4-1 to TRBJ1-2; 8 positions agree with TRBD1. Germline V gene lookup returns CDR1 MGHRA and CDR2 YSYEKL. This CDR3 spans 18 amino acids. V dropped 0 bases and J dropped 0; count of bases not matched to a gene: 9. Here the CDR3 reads CASSQDGDRLSANYGYTF. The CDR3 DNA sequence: TGCGCCAGCAGCCAAGATGGGGACAGGTTGTCGGCTAACTATGGCTACACCTTC.

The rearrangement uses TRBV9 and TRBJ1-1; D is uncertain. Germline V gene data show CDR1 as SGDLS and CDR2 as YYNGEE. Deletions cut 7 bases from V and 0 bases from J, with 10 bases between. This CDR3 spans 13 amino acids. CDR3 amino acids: CASGEQLNTEAFF. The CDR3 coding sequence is TGTGCCAGCGGAGAACAGCTGAACACTGAAGCTTTCTTT.

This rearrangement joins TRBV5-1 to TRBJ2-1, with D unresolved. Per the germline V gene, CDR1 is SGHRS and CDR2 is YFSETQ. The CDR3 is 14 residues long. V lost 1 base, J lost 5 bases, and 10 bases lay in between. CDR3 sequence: CASSLIPRDNEQFF. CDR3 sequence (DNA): TGCGCCAGCAGCTTGATCCCACGGGACAATGAGCAGTTCTTC.

The DNA of the CDR3 is TGCGCCAGCAGTGAAGGAACAGGGGTGAACACTGAAGCTTTCTTT. Its protein product is CASSEGTGVNTEAFF. This sequence joins TRBV10-1 and TRBJ1-1, with 7 positions matching TRBD1. Germline CDR1 reads WNHNN; CDR2 reads SYGVQD (reference sequence). The V segment lost 3 bases and the J segment 0 bases; nucleotides outside the gene matches: 4. This CDR3 spans 15 amino acids.

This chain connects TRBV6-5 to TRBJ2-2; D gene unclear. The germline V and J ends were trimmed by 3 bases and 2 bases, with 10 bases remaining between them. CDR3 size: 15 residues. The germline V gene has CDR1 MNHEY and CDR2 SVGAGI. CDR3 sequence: CASSYGALNTGELFF. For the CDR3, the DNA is TGTGCCAGCAGTTATGGCGCCCTTAACACCGGGGAGCTGTTTTTT.

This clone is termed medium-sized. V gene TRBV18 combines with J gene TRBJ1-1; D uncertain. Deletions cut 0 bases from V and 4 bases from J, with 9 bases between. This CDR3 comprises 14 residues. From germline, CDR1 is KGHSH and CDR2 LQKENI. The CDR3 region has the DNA TGTGCCAGCTCACCACCGAAGTGGGGCACTGAAGCTTTCTTT. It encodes CASSPPKWGTEAFF.